One sample yielded the 12 T cell receptor beta chains listed below, sequenced in a study of T cells in Graves' hyperthyroidism and ophthalmopathy. Regions amplified from RNA transcripts were the TCR beta CDR3 regions. The HTBI set primed first-round TCR CDR3 RT-PCR. TCRdb reanalysed the multiplex PCR reads using MiXCR and keeps one entry per CDR3 protein. This table holds some 340,000 distinct CDR3 sequences, approximately 15% found once. The specimen was blood. The origin of the receptors is a woman aged 35 to 49 with Graves' ophthalmopathy.

This clonotype was found many times. The chain carries TRBV12-3 or TRBV12-4 and TRBJ1-5; TRBD1 is a possible D gene (5 bases). CDR3 length: 14 residues. Trimming took off 4 bases at V and 4 bases at J, with 11 bases between the two ends. The CDR3: CASSWGDENQPQHF. CDR3 coding DNA: TGTGCCAGCAGTTGGGGGGATGAAAATCAGCCCCAGCATTTT.

This clonotype was counted many times. The chain is built from TRBV5-6 and TRBJ2-1; no definite D call. Between the trimmed V and J ends, which lost 4 bases and 7 bases, there was a span of 12 bases. Germline V CDR1 and CDR2: SGHDT, YYEEEE. The CDR3 consists of 13 residues. This CDR3 is CASSPGGVNEQFF. DNA for the CDR3: TGTGCCAGCAGCCCGGGTGGAGTTAATGAGCAGTTCTTC.

Written as DNA, the CDR3 is TGTGCCAGCAGCTTGGGGGCCTCTGCTTACACCTACACCTTC. Its translation is CASSLGASAYTYTF. The chain employs TRBV5-5 and TRBJ1-2, with D unresolved. V was pared by 0 bases and J by 10 bases, with 16 bases between. Germline V gene lookup returns CDR1 SGHKS and CDR2 YYEKEE (reference sequence). There are 14 residues in the CDR3.

This chain links TRBV27 with TRBJ2-7, with TRBD1 matching over 9 bases. Losses at the gene ends were 1 base for V and 0 bases for J; bases not matched to a gene: 22. Germline V gene sequence: CDR1 MNHEY, CDR2 SMNVEV (reference sequence). The CDR3 runs 22 residues. CDR3 loop: CASSLYSVGGSSRTGVSYEQYF. For the CDR3, the DNA is TGTGCCAGCAGTTTATACTCTGTGGGGGGTAGTTCCCGGACAGGGGTCTCCTACGAGCAGTACTTC.

The chain links TRBV11-2 to TRBJ2-5; D unclear. From germline, CDR1 is SGHAT and CDR2 FQNNGV. V dropped 5 bases and J dropped 7 bases, with 8 bases sitting between them. The CDR3 runs 11 residues. The CDR3 loop is CASSPERTQYF. The CDR3 DNA follows: TGTGCCAGCAGCCCAGAGAGGACCCAGTACTTC.

There are many counts of this clonotype. This sequence joins TRBV9 and TRBJ2-5, with TRBD1 matching over 8 bases. This CDR3 has 15 amino acids. Germline values: CDR1 SGDLS, CDR2 YYNGEE. After removal of 0 bases from V and 1 base from J, the junction contained 2 bases not matched to a gene. CDR3 loop: CASSVEDRGQETQYF. CDR3 DNA sequence: TGTGCCAGCAGCGTAGAAGACAGGGGCCAAGAGACCCAGTACTTC.

The chain recombines TRBV9 with TRBJ2-2; D is undetermined. The CDR3 covers 15 residues. The V and J ends lost 3 bases and 5 bases respectively, with 14 bases between them. Germline lookup yields CDR1 SGDLS and CDR2 YYNGEE. The CDR3 region is CASSARYEPTGELFF. In nucleotides, the CDR3 is TGTGCCAGCAGCGCCAGATATGAGCCAACCGGGGAGCTGTTTTTT.

At least ten counts were recorded for this clonotype. The J gene is TRBJ2-3, the V gene TRBV29-1; 14 bases line up with TRBD2. V was pared by 4 bases and J by 2 bases, with 2 bases of the junction left unmatched. The length of the CDR3 is 15 residues. From germline, CDR1 is SQVTM and CDR2 ANQGSEA. CDR3 coding DNA: TGCAGCGTTGGGGGACTAGCGGGGGCCACAGATACGCAGTATTTT. This encodes CSVGGLAGATDTQYF.

This clonotype was found many times. The V and J genes are TRBV2 and TRBJ1-4; the D is unclear. V lost 8 bases and J 8 bases, leaving 12 bases between the germline ends. Per the germline V gene, CDR1 is SNHLY and CDR2 is FYNNEI. The CDR3 spans 12 residues. The CDR3 bases are TGTGCCAGCGGGCTTATACAGGAAAAACTGTTTTTT. It yields the protein CASGLIQEKLFF.

This clonotype was observed at least ten times. The J gene is TRBJ2-1, the V gene TRBV6-1; D gene uncertain. Germline loops: CDR1 MNHNS, CDR2 SASEGT. This CDR3 has 14 residues. Trimming took 6 bases from V and 9 from J, leaving 18 bases between them. The CDR3 loop reads CASSASARSSEQFF. The CDR3 region has the DNA TGTGCCAGCAGCGCTTCCGCTAGGTCTTCTGAGCAGTTCTTC.

The chain couples TRBV28 to TRBJ2-2, with D perhaps matching TRBD2 (5 bases). Germline V gene lookup returns CDR1 MDHEN and CDR2 SYDVKM. V was clipped by 6 bases and J by 1 base, with 9 bases between them. The CDR3 sequence is 14 residues long. The CDR3 protein is CASSLGRNTGELFF. The CDR3 coding sequence is TGTGCCAGCAGCCTTGGGAGGAACACCGGGGAGCTGTTTTTT. Complete variable domain (other parts from reference TRBV28 and TRBJ2-2): DVKVTQSSRYLVKRTGEKVFLECVQDMDHENMFWYRQDPGLGLRLIYFSYDVKMKEKGDIPEGYSVSREKKERFSLILESASTNQTSMYLCASSLGRNTGELFFGEGSRLTVL.

The chain joins TRBV5-8 to TRBJ2-5; D remains unclear. The CDR3 sequence is 15 residues long. Between the trimmed V and J ends, which lost 0 bases and 4 bases, there was a span of 13 bases. Looked up from germline, CDR1 is SGHTS and CDR2 is YDEGEE. The CDR3 nucleotides read TGTGCCAGCAGCTTGGGCCTGGGTGGTGTAGAGACCCAGTACTTC. This sequence encodes CASSLGLGGVETQYF.